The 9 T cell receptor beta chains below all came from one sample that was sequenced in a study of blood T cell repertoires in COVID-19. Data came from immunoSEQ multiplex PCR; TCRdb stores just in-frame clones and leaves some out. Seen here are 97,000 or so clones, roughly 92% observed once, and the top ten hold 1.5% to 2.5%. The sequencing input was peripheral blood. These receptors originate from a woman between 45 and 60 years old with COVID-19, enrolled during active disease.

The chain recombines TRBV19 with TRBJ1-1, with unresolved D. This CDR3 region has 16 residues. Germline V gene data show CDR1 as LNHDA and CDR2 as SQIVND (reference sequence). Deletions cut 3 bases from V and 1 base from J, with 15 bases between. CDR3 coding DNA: TGTGCCAGTAGTATTGAGGGAGCCCGAGCGAACACTGAAGCTTTCTTT. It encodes CASSIEGARANTEAFF.

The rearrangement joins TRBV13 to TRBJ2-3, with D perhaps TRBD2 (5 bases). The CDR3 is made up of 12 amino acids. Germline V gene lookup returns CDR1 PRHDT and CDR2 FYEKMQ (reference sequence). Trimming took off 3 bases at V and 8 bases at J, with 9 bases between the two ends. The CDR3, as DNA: TGTGCCAGCAGCTTTATCAGCGGTACGCAGTATTTT. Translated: CASSFISGTQYF.

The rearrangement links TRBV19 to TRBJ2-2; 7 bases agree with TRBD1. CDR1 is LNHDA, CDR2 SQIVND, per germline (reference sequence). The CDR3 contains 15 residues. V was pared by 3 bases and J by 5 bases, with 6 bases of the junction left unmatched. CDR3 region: CASSIPTGSTGELFF. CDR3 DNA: TGTGCCAGTAGTATTCCGACAGGGTCGACCGGGGAGCTGTTTTTT.

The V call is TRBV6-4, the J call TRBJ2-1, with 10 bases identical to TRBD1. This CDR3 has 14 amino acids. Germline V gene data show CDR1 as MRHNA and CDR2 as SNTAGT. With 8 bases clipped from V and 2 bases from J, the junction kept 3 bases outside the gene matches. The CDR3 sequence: CASGTGDTYNEQFF. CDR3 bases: TGTGCCAGCGGGACAGGGGATACCTACAATGAGCAGTTCTTC.

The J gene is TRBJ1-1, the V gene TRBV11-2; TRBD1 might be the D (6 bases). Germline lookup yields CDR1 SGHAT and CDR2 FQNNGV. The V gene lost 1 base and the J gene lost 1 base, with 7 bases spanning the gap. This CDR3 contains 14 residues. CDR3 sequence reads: CASSLGGRNTEAFF. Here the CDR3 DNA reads TGTGCCAGCAGCTTAGGGGGGCGGAACACTGAAGCTTTCTTT.

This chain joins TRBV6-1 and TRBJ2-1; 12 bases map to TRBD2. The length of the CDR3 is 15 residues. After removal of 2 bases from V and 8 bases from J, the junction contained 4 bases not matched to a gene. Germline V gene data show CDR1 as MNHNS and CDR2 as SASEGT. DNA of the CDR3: TGTGCCAGCAGTGAAAGCCTAGCGGGGGGGCATGAGCAGTTCTTC. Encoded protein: CASSESLAGGHEQFF.

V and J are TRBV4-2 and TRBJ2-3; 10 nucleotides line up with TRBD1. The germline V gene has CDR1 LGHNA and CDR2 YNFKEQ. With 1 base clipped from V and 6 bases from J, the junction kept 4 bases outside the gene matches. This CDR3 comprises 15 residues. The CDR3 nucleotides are TGTGCCAGCAGCCAAGTAGGGACAGGGGCGGATACGCAGTATTTT. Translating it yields CASSQVGTGADTQYF.

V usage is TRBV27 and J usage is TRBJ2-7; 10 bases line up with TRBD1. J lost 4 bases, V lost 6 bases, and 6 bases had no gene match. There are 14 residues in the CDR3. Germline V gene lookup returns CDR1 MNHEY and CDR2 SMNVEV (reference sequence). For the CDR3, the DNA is TGTGCCAGCAGGAAAGACAGGGGGCGGTACGAGCAGTACTTC. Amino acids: CASRKDRGRYEQYF.

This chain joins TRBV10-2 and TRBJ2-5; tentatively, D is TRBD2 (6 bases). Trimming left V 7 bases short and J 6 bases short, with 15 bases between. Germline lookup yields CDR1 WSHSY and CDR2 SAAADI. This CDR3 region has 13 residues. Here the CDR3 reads CASTPGVGQTQYF. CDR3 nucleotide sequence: TGCGCCAGCACCCCGGGGGTCGGGCAGACCCAGTACTTC.